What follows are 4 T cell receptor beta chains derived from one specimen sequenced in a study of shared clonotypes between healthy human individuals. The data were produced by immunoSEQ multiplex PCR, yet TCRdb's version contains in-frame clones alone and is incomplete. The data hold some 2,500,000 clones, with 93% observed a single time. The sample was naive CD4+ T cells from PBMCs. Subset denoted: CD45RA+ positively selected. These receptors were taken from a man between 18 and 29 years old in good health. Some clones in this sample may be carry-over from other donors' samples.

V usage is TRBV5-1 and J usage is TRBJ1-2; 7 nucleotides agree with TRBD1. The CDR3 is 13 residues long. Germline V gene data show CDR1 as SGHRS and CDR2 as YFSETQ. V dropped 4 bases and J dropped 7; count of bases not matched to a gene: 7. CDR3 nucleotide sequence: TGCGCCAGCAGCGTCACAGGGGCTGGTGGCTACACCTTC. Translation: CASSVTGAGGYTF.

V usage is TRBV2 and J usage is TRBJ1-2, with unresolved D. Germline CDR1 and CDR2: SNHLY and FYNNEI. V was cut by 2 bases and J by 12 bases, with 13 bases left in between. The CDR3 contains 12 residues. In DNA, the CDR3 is TGTGCCAGCAGTGAAAGGGCAGTGCTTAACACCTTC. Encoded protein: CASSERAVLNTF.

CDR3 in DNA: TGTGCCAGCAGCCTGAGACAGGGGAACACAGATACGCAGTATTTT. Translating gives CASSLRQGNTDTQYF. This chain connects TRBV7-2 to TRBJ2-3; 8 bases line up with TRBD1. Trimming at V came to 5 bases and at J to 2 bases, leaving 6 bases not matched to a gene. This CDR3 has 15 amino acids. The V gene's germline CDR1 is SGHTA and CDR2 FQGNSA.

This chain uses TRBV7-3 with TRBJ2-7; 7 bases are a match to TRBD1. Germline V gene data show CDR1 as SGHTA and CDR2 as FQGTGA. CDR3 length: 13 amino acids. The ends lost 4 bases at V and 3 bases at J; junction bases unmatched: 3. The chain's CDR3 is CASSYRDSYEQYF. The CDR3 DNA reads TGTGCCAGCAGCTACCGGGACAGCTACGAGCAGTACTTC.